The present entry profiles one T cell receptor (beta chain) with its context. Its target is unknown. Its ends do not fully match the called genes, so a read error is possible. The study enrolled ophthalmopathy donors with moderate-to-severe activity, CAS ≥3, NOSPECS ≥4 and duration under 3 months. The authors amplified TCR beta CDR3 regions, and they did so from RNA transcripts for repertoire sequencing. HTBI primers were employed in first-round RT-PCR, then a second-round multiplex PCR followed. TCRdb reprocessed the multiplex PCR reads via MiXCR and lists one record per CDR3 protein. The sample contains about 48,000 distinct CDR3 sequences, 50% of which appear only once. Germline CDR1 reads LGHDT; CDR2 reads YNNKEL (reference sequence). The CDR3 spans 12 residues. These data are taken from a study of Graves' ophthalmopathy and Graves' hyperthyroidism. The study, taken as a whole, reports: Blood also harbored most expanded thyroid clonotypes above 0.001 frequency.

The chain carries TRBV3-1 and TRBJ2-4; unclear D gene. The receptor comes from an adult man with Graves' ophthalmopathy. The specimen sequenced was peripheral blood. CDR3 loop: CASSQEGAIEYF. CDR3 nucleotides: TGTGCCAGCAGCCAAGAAGGCGCCATTGAGTACTTC.